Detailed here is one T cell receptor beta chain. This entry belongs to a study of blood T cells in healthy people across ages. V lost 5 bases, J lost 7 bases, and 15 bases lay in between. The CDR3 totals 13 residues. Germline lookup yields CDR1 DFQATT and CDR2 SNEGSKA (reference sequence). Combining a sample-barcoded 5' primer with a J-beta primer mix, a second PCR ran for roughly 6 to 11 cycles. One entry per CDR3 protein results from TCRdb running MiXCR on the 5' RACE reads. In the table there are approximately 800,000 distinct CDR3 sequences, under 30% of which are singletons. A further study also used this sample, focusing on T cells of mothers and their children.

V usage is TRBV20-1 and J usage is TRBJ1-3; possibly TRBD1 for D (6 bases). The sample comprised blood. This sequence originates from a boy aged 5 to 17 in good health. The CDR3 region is CSAPTTGLNTIYF. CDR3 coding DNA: TGCAGTGCTCCTACGACAGGATTGAACACCATATATTTT.